One TCR beta chain is described in this entry. What antigen it recognizes has not been identified. Base qualities are not at hand, and no much larger clone is one base apart. This specimen belongs to a study of T cell responses to AZD1222 COVID-19 vaccine (dated by TCRdb to about 2021). Looking at the study overall: TCR sequencing covered some 240 trial participants: 207 given two doses of AZD1222 and around 25 given two doses of MenACWY control vaccine. Trial participants were enrolled by age into 18-55, 56-69 and 70-plus year subgroups, with roughly 160, 29 and 62 TCR-sequenced participants respectively.

In the paper's terms, the time point label means: about 28 days (+/-7) after the second vaccine dose. Interpreted using the paper, the treatment or condition label stands for: meningococcal conjugate vaccine given as trial control. Vaccinee samples were obtained from the UK trials COV001 and COV002, which included a single-blind randomized controlled phase 2/3 trial of AZD1222 (ChAdOx1 nCoV-19) in healthy adults. For TCRbeta chain sequencing, PBMC samples from trial participants were taken at day 0 and at day 28 after the second dose. Including the terminal cysteine and phenylalanine, the CDR3 comprises 16 residues. Just the 48-base CDR3 DNA is kept, in frame starting at base 1. Per the germline V gene, KGHSH is the CDR1 and LQKENI is the CDR2. V is clipped by 6 bases and J by 1 base, and the sequence between their germline boundaries is 18 bases long. The CDR3 regions of human TCRbeta chains were analyzed by immunosequencing. In the original analysis: Repertoire TCRs were matched against a reference library of SARS-CoV-2-specific TCRs generated with the MIRA antigen-specificity platform. Breadth was defined as the fraction of unique TCRs that were SARS-CoV-2-associated. Depth was defined as the fraction of total T cells that were SARS-CoV-2-associated. Using the MIRA data, each spike-specific TCR was mapped to the spike region that the TCR reacts to and placed in a CD4 or CD8 class. Log10-transformed breadth and depth values were compared by one-way ANOVA with Sidak's multiple comparisons tests. TCRdb took over this immuneACCESS table, retaining in-frame rearrangements with V and J assigned. Such tables are incomplete; in checked studies, under half of the missing clones stem from an unresolved V gene, and the remainder is unexplained. The V and J calls and the clone size are those of that table, but D and trimming were determined from the DNA. Here the sample has 35,000 to 50,000 clones; roughly 77% occur a single time. About 20% of the sample is taken by the ten largest.

Broader findings and caveats from the paper: In the small 56-69-year group, the increase in depth fell short of significance, most likely because of low power. No day 14 peak-response samples were available, so repertoires were characterized only after the peak T cell response. Vaccine-associated CD4 TCRs spanned the whole spike protein, with dominant responses in regions 160-218 and 743-854. Spike-specific TCR breadth and depth rose significantly after two AZD1222 doses compared with day 0 and with MenACWY recipients. Most participants were white British and females outnumbered males, and the authors suggested that clonal diversity may have been underestimated. Conclusions about previously exposed vaccinees are limited because only 6 or 7 AZD1222 recipients were SARS-CoV-2 seropositive at baseline. Reportedly, close to half of the unique spike-specific TCRs recognized epitopes lying outside the regions that are mutated in the B.1.351 and B.1.1.7 variants.

In this chain, TRBV18 is recombined with TRBJ1-1, with no D gene named confidently. The origin of this receptor is an adult who received the MenACWY meningococcal vaccine as a control. The sequences come from peripheral blood, collected 28 days after the second dose of the MenACWY control vaccine. The nucleotide sequence reads as follows: TGTGCCAGCTCCTCTGCCAGACTAGGTGGGAACACTGAAGCTTTCTTT. Translated, it reads CASSSARLGGNTEAFF.